The clone carrying this T cell receptor beta chain was recorded only once. Its antigen is still unknown. A junction boundary mismatches the germline segment, possibly from a read error. TCRdb ran MiXCR on the reads and lists one entry per CDR3 protein. The profile shows around 530,000 distinct CDR3 sequences, about 25% of them singletons. From germline, CDR1 is SGHDT and CDR2 YYEEEE. CDR3 size: 12 residues. The data were taken from a study of T cell repertoires in cytomegalovirus infection. The overall study: Shared public TCR beta signatures pointed to both CMV infection and a matching HLA type. Study-level results: The ex vivo response showed dominance by HLA-C-restricted CMV-specific TCR beta clonotypes. Cumulative public TCR beta family frequency identified CMV carriers with the relevant HLA.

Sequencing was done on a sample of PBMCs. V usage is TRBV5-6 and J usage is TRBJ2-2, with TRBD2 matching over 9 bases. This clonotype originated in a human donor in good health (CMV status not recorded). Some clones in this sample may be carry-over from other donors' samples. The CDR3 DNA is TGTGCCAGCAGCACGGCGGGAGGGGGGCTGTTTTTT. Protein product: CASSTAGGGLFF.